This TCR beta chain was sequenced for a study of cytomegalovirus exposure and HLA in healthy donors. A note on this clone: Its antigen remains unknown.

V gave up 0 bases and J gave up 6 bases, with 3 bases separating them. This CDR3 contains 13 residues. Germline V gene sequence: CDR1 MNHNY, CDR2 SVGAGI (reference sequence). Overall study results and limits: An analysis that came later showed most CMV-associated TCR beta chains appearing HLA-restricted. Indistinguishable V segments, including TRBV6-2 and TRBV6-3, were excluded.

The PCR had 60 Vbeta and 13 Jbeta primers. TCRdb keeps only in-frame clones here, not all; method: immunoSEQ multiplex PCR. The table records 150,000 to 200,000 clones, 78% of them present only once. Material: PBMCs. The source of this sequence is a woman between 35 and 50 years old in good health and CMV-seronegative. J is TRBJ1-6 and V is TRBV6-6, with D hard to call. The CDR3 nucleotides read TGTGCCAGCAGTTACTCTAGTAATTCACCCCTCCACTTT. This gives the protein CASSYSSNSPLHF.